This record covers a single TCR beta chain. Data came from immunoSEQ multiplex PCR; TCRdb stores just in-frame clones and leaves some out. Among over 130,000 clones listed, more than 60% were seen once. The germline CDR1 and CDR2 sequences are MNHEY and SVGAGI. The trim removed 5 bases at V and 6 bases at J, leaving 2 bases unmatched. This CDR3 has 12 amino acids. This sample is drawn from a study of blood T cell repertoires in COVID-19. The genes are TRBV6-5 and TRBJ2-7, with 9 bases fitting TRBD1. Specimen: peripheral blood. The TCR comes from a man in his forties or fifties with acute or convalescent COVID-19. The CDR3 region has the DNA TGTGCCAGCAGTAGGACAGGGGCCGAGCAGTACGTC. Translation: CASSRTGAEQYV.